This T cell receptor (beta chain) is from a study of T cell changes during pregnancy in multiple sclerosis. Profiled with immunoSEQ multiplex PCR; TCRdb holds only in-frame clones, not every one. Of 120,000 or so clones in the sample, approximately 94% were seen once. Trimming at V came to 5 bases and at J to 6 bases, leaving 6 bases not matched to a gene. The CDR3 is made up of 15 amino acids. Germline CDR1 reads SNHLY; CDR2 reads FYNNEI. This clonotype originated in a female donor with multiple sclerosis, enrolled in a pregnancy study. The specimen was peripheral blood, collected before pregnancy. V is TRBV2 and J is TRBJ2-1, with 11 bases fitting TRBD2. In DNA form, the CDR3 reads TGTGCCAGCAGTCTACTAGCGGGGGCCTTCAATGAGCAGTTCTTC. This sequence encodes CASSLLAGAFNEQFF.